This TCR beta chain was found in a study of cytomegalovirus exposure and HLA in healthy donors. Germline V CDR1 and CDR2: SQVTM, ANQGSEA. Trimming took 4 bases from V and 1 from J; bases not matched to a gene: 3. There are 14 residues in the CDR3. The PCR was carried out with 60 Vbeta primers and 13 Jbeta primers. Libraries were prepared by immunoSEQ multiplex PCR; TCRdb keeps only in-frame clonotypes and omits some of them. The sample lists roughly 150,000 clones, more than 70% occurring once. The sample taken for sequencing was PBMCs. The rearrangement uses TRBV29-1 and TRBJ2-3; 9 positions agree with TRBD1. This TCR was recovered from a man between 18 and 35 years old in good health and CMV-seropositive. In DNA, the CDR3 is TGCAGCGTTGGCCGGGACAGGGGCACAGATACGCAGTATTTT. It yields the protein CSVGRDRGTDTQYF.